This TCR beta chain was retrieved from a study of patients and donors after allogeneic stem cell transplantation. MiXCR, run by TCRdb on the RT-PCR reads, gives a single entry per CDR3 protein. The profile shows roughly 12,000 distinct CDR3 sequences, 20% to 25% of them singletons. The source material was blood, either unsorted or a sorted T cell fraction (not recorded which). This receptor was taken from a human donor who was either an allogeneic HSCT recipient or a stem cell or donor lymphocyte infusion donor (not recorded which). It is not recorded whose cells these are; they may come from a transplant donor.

For the CDR3, the DNA is TGCAGTGCTAGAGTGGGGACTAGCGGGCTTGTGAACACCGGGGAGCTGTTTTTT. It codes for CSARVGTSGLVNTGELFF. The chain employs TRBV20-1 and TRBJ2-2; 12 positions match TRBD2. J gave up 1 base and V 1 base, and 7 bases lay outside the gene matches. The germline V gene has CDR1 DFQATT and CDR2 SNEGSKA (reference sequence). The CDR3 covers 18 residues.